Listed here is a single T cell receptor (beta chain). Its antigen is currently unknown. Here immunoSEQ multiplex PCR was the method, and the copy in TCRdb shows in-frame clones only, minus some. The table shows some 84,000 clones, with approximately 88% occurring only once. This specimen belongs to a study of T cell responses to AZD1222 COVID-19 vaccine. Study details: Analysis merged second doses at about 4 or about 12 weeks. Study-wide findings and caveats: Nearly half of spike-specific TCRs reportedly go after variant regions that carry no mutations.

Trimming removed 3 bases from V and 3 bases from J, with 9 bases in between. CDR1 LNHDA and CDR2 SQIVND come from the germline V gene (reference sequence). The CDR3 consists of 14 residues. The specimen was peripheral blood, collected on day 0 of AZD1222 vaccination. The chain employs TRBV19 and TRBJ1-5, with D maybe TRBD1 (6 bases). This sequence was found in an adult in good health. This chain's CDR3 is CASSIGQTNQPQHF. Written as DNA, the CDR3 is TGTGCCAGTAGTATTGGACAGACCAATCAGCCCCAGCATTTT.